A single sample gave rise to the 14 T cell receptor beta chains below, sequenced in a study of beta chain features in type 1 diabetes. Expressed TCRB transcripts were sequenced, since all the RNA that had been isolated was reverse transcribed. The assay was immunoSEQ multiplex PCR, and TCRdb's table has in-frame clones only and misses some. The table includes about 360,000 clones, roughly 12% detected once. Sequencing was performed on naive CD4+ T cells from blood. The receptor source for this set is a man aged 18 to 30 in good health.

The V and J genes are TRBV5-1 and TRBJ2-2; 7 positions agree with TRBD1. The V gene end was trimmed by 0 bases and the J gene end by 6 bases; junction bases not matched to a gene: 2. Germline V gene lookup returns CDR1 SGHRS and CDR2 YFSETQ. The CDR3 covers 14 residues. The CDR3 DNA is TGCGCCAGCAGCTTGGCAGGGGGATCCGGGGAGCTGTTTTTT. It specifies CASSLAGGSGELFF. The variable domain in full, completed from reference TRBV5-1 and TRBJ2-2, reads KAGVTQTPRYLIKTRGQQVTLSCSPISGHRSVSWYQQTPGQGLQFLFEYFSETQRNKGNFPGRFSGRQFSNSRSEMNVSTLELGDSALYLCASSLAGGSGELFFGEGSRLTVL.

The rearrangement joins TRBV7-3 to TRBJ2-5, with D perhaps TRBD2 (5 bases). Looked up from germline, CDR1 is SGHTA and CDR2 is FQGTGA. V was clipped by 5 bases and J by 1 base, with 8 bases between them. This CDR3 region has 13 residues. The CDR3 loop is CASSLAIQETQYF. The CDR3 nucleotides read TGTGCCAGCAGCCTAGCTATCCAAGAGACCCAGTACTTC.

The V gene is TRBV5-6, the J gene TRBJ2-1; D is unclear. The V end was cut by 1 base, the J end by 6 bases, with 2 bases between. Germline CDR1 and CDR2: SGHDT and YYEEEE. The CDR3 totals 11 residues. CDR3 region: CASSLRNEQFF. The CDR3 nucleotides read TGTGCCAGCAGCTTGCGCAATGAGCAGTTCTTC.

This chain links TRBV15 with TRBJ1-5; TRBD1 is a possible D gene (6 bases). V was trimmed by 5 bases and J by 8 bases, leaving 16 bases between them. Germline-derived CDR1 and CDR2 are LNHNV and YYDKDF (reference sequence). The CDR3 is made up of 14 amino acids. As DNA, the CDR3 is TGTGCCACCAGCGTAGGGGGGGGGCAGAAGCCCCAGCATTTT. Translating gives CATSVGGGQKPQHF.

The chain carries TRBV14 and TRBJ2-7, with 9 nucleotides matching TRBD2. CDR3 length: 16 residues. V gave up 1 base and J gave up 0 bases; unmatched junction bases: 4. The germline CDR1 and CDR2 sequences are SGHDN and FVKESK. For the CDR3, the DNA is TGTGCCAGCAGCCAAGCGCTAGCGGGGTTCTCCTACGAGCAGTACTTC. This sequence encodes CASSQALAGFSYEQYF. The full variable domain, its missing parts supplied by reference TRBV14 and TRBJ2-7, is EAGVTQFPSHSVIEKGQTVTLRCDPISGHDNLYWYRRVMGKEIKFLLHFVKESKQDESGMPNNRFLAERTGGTYSTLKVQPAELEDSGVYFCASSQALAGFSYEQYFGPGTRLTVT.

This clone was detected only a few times. V is TRBV6-5 and J is TRBJ2-1; D possibly corresponds to TRBD1 (5 bases). The V end lost 2 bases, the J end lost 3 bases, and 8 bases lay between the germline ends. Germline-derived CDR1 and CDR2 are MNHEY and SVGAGI. The CDR3 is 14 amino acids. CDR3 sequence: CASSYGQGYNEQFF. Here the CDR3 DNA reads TGTGCCAGCAGTTACGGGCAGGGCTACAATGAGCAGTTCTTC.

This chain uses TRBV19 with TRBJ1-5; D is uncertain. The CDR3 loop spans 12 amino acids. The germline gives CDR1 LNHDA, CDR2 SQIVND (reference sequence). Trimming shortened V by 9 bases and J by 0 bases, and 6 bases separated the two germline ends. CDR3 nucleotide sequence: TGTGCCAGCGGAGATAGCAATCAGCCCCAGCATTTT. Encoded protein: CASGDSNQPQHF.

There are a few counts of this clone. The rearrangement links TRBV13 to TRBJ1-1, with 10 positions matching TRBD1. V shed 4 bases and J 1 base; nucleotides not matched to a gene: 3. The CDR3 has 15 residues. The germline V gene encodes CDR1 PRHDT and CDR2 FYEKMQ (reference sequence). The CDR3 nucleotides are TGTGCCAGCAGCTCCTGGACAGGGGGGAACACTGAAGCTTTCTTT. It codes for CASSSWTGGNTEAFF.

The chain combines TRBV7-2 with TRBJ2-2, with 8 bases identical to TRBD1. The CDR3 contains 14 residues. V gave up 8 bases and J gave up 5 bases; unmatched junction bases: 7. Germline values: CDR1 SGHTA, CDR2 FQGNSA. The CDR3 nucleotides read TGTGCCAGCGCAGGACAGGGTACAACCGGGGAGCTGTTTTTT. The encoded protein is CASAGQGTTGELFF.

This clone was observed a handful of times. V and J are TRBV5-4 and TRBJ2-7, with D possibly being TRBD1 (5 bases). This CDR3 is 14 amino acids long. Germline loops: CDR1 SGHNT, CDR2 YYREEE (reference sequence). Trimming took off 5 bases at V and 0 bases at J, with 12 bases between the two ends. The CDR3 loop is CASRVDKSSYEQYF. The CDR3 DNA sequence: TGTGCCAGCAGAGTGGACAAGAGCTCCTACGAGCAGTACTTC.

This sequence joins TRBV30 and TRBJ1-6, with a possible D match to TRBD1 (5 bases). Trimming stripped 3 bases from V and 5 bases from J, with 11 bases between. The V gene's germline CDR1 is GTSNPN and CDR2 SVGIG (reference sequence). The CDR3 covers 14 residues. The CDR3: CAWRVGVNNSPLHF. CDR3 bases: TGTGCCTGGAGGGTAGGGGTCAATAATTCACCCCTCCACTTT.

This clone has just a few counts. An end of the junction differs from the germline gene, which may be a read error. The chain has TRBV7-7 and TRBJ2-7; 11 nucleotides match TRBD1. Germline V gene sequence: CDR1 SSHAT, CDR2 FNYEAQ (reference sequence). The CDR3 is made up of 15 amino acids. The CDR3 DNA reads TGTGCTAGCAGCCCGGGACAGGGGGAAACCTACGAGCAGTACTTC. Translated, it gives CASSPGQGETYEQYF.

A few counts support this clone. V is TRBV7-2 and J is TRBJ2-3, with TRBD1 identical over 7 bases. Germline V CDR1 and CDR2: SGHTA, FQGNSA. The junction had 14 bases not matched to a gene; V was cut back by 2 bases and J by 0 bases. The CDR3 runs to 19 residues. The CDR3 region is CASSLRRGTASTSTDTQYF. CDR3 nucleotides: TGTGCCAGCAGCTTAAGAAGGGGGACAGCCTCTACAAGCACAGATACGCAGTATTTT. Looking up the rest from reference TRBV7-2 and TRBJ2-3 gives the full variable domain: GAGVSQSPSNKVTEKGKDVELRCDPISGHTALYWYRQSLGQGLEFLIYFQGNSAPDKSGLPSDRFSAERTGGSVSTLTIQRTQQEDSAVYLCASSLRRGTASTSTDTQYFGPGTRLTVL.

This clone has just a few counts. CDR3 protein: CAGYWKGAYEQYF. CDR3 in DNA: TGTGCCGGCTACTGGAAGGGGGCCTACGAGCAGTACTTC. The genes are TRBV13 and TRBJ2-7, with a tentative D call TRBD1 (6 bases). Germline V gene data show CDR1 as PRHDT and CDR2 as FYEKMQ (reference sequence). The CDR3 has 13 amino acids. Trimming cost V 11 bases and J 2 bases, with 16 bases left between them. The whole variable domain, remainder taken from reference TRBV13 and TRBJ2-7, is AAGVIQSPRHLIKEKRETATLKCYPIPRHDTVYWYQQGPGQDPQFLISFYEKMQSDKGSIPDRFSAQQFSDYHSELNMSSLELGDSALYFCAGYWKGAYEQYFGPGTRLTVT.